This T cell receptor (beta chain) was found in a study of blood T cell repertoires in COVID-19. The data were produced by immunoSEQ multiplex PCR, yet TCRdb's version contains in-frame clones alone and is incomplete. The data show some 110,000 clones, under 90% seen once. This clone showed up many times. V lost 5 bases, J lost 5 bases, and 5 bases stayed unmatched. The CDR3 spans 15 residues. Germline CDR1 reads LNHDA; CDR2 reads SQIVND (reference sequence). Sequencing used peripheral blood. The source is a woman in her sixties with acute or convalescent COVID-19. This rearrangement joins TRBV19 to TRBJ2-1; TRBD2 agrees at 11 bases. The CDR3 nucleotides are TGTGCCAGTAGTTCGACTAGCGGGAACCACAATGAGCAGTTCTTC. Translation gives CASSSTSGNHNEQFF.